Each of the 26 T cell receptor beta chains below was sequenced from the same sample in a study of T cell responses to AZD1222 COVID-19 vaccine. Sequencing was performed with immunoSEQ multiplex PCR; in TCRdb, only in-frame clones are kept and a portion is missing. Among tens of thousands of clones listed, approximately 86% were seen once. This material consisted of peripheral blood, taken on day 0 of AZD1222 vaccination. The receptors shown here come from an adult in good health.

The chain uses TRBV24-1 and TRBJ2-4; perhaps TRBD1 as D (6 bases). V lost 3 bases and J 0 bases, leaving 14 bases between the germline ends. This CDR3 comprises 17 residues. The germline CDR1 and CDR2 sequences are KGHDR and SFDVKD. CDR3 sequence: CATSDMIDRIAKNIQYF. The CDR3 DNA sequence: TGTGCCACCAGTGATATGATCGACAGGATAGCCAAAAACATTCAGTACTTC.

The chain carries TRBV5-1 and TRBJ1-1; tentative D call: TRBD1 (6 bases). V lost 4 bases and J 8 bases, leaving 21 bases between the germline ends. The length of the CDR3 is 15 residues. Germline V gene data show CDR1 as SGHRS and CDR2 as YFSETQ. The CDR3 nucleotides read TGCGCCAGCAGCCTGATGGGGGGCACCGGAGGGGAAGCTTTCTTT. Translated: CASSLMGGTGGEAFF.

V is TRBV21-1 and J is TRBJ2-2; the D call in the table, TRBD1, was not verified against the DNA. TRBV21-1 is deemed a pseudogene. The CDR3 length is 14 residues. CDR3 amino acids: CASKRTGDTGELFF. In DNA, the CDR3 is TGTGCCAGCAAGCGGACAGGGGACACCGGGGAGCTGTTTTTT.

The DNA of the CDR3 is TGTGCCAGCAGTTACTATACGGGGACCTACGAGCAGTACTTC. Translated, it gives CASSYYTGTYEQYF. The rearrangement joins TRBV6-5 to TRBJ2-7; tentative D call: TRBD2 (5 bases). The germline V gene encodes CDR1 MNHEY and CDR2 SVGAGI. V gave up 1 base and J gave up 2 bases, with 9 bases separating them. There are 14 residues in the CDR3.

The chain employs TRBV27 and TRBJ2-7; TRBD1 aligns across 7 bases. The germline V gene has CDR1 MNHEY and CDR2 SMNVEV (reference sequence). The CDR3 loop spans 14 amino acids. V dropped 4 bases and J dropped 1; count of bases not matched to a gene: 4. CDR3 DNA sequence: TGTGCCAGCAGTTACAGGGGATCGTCCTACGAGCAGTACTTC. It specifies CASSYRGSSYEQYF.

The CDR3 bases are TGTGCCATCAGTCAACAGGGTCCGACTTTCTTT. The encoded protein is CAISQQGPTFF. This chain connects TRBV10-3 to TRBJ1-1; D might be TRBD1 (6 bases). V shed 5 bases and J shed 12 bases, with 13 bases lying between them. The CDR3 contains 11 residues. Germline assignment: CDR1 ENHRY and CDR2 SYGVKD.

The chain combines TRBV28 with TRBJ2-7, with D tentatively TRBD1 (6 bases). Germline-derived CDR1 and CDR2 are MDHEN and SYDVKM. Deletions cut 4 bases from V and 6 bases from J, with 13 bases between. The CDR3 contains 13 residues. The CDR3 DNA reads as TGTGCCAGCAGTTCCCCTCAGGGGTCCGAGCAGTACTTC. Amino acids: CASSSPQGSEQYF.

The gene calls are TRBV3-1 (or the pseudogene TRBV3-2) and TRBJ2-6, with TRBD1 matching over 7 bases. Germline CDR1 is LGHDT and CDR2 is YNNKEL (reference sequence). V was clipped by 4 bases and J by 6 bases; unmatched bases: 6. The CDR3 has 15 residues. Written as DNA, the CDR3 is TGTGCCAGCAGCCCTCGACAGGGAGCGGCCAACGTCCTGACTTTC. Protein sequence: CASSPRQGAANVLTF.

The chain is built from TRBV7-6 and TRBJ1-1, with 8 bases lining up with TRBD1. The CDR3 length is 14 residues. V gave up 5 bases and J gave up 4 bases; unmatched junction bases: 6. Germline-derived CDR1 and CDR2 are SGHVS and FNYEAQ. CDR3 sequence: CASSRQGSVTEAFF. Here the CDR3 DNA reads TGTGCCAGCAGCCGACAGGGGAGCGTCACTGAAGCTTTCTTT.

The chain employs TRBV12-3 or TRBV12-4 and TRBJ1-3; tentatively, D is TRBD1 (5 bases). Trimming took off 1 base at V and 11 bases at J, with 9 bases between the two ends. The CDR3 has 12 residues. CDR3 sequence (DNA): TGTGCCAGCAGTTTAGAAGAGGGGTCCATATATTTT. The encoded protein is CASSLEEGSIYF.

This chain uses TRBV2 with TRBJ2-7, with TRBD1 identical over 9 bases. The CDR3 length is 13 residues. Germline CDR1 and CDR2: SNHLY and FYNNEI. With 8 bases clipped from V and 4 bases from J, the junction kept 6 bases outside the gene matches. Here the CDR3 DNA reads TGTGCCAGCGAGGGGACAGGGCATTACGAGCAGTACTTC. Translated: CASEGTGHYEQYF.

This clone was counted once. The gene calls are TRBV7-2 and TRBJ2-7; D possibly corresponds to TRBD2 (6 bases). Germline CDR1 SGHTA, CDR2 FQGNSA. V was shortened by 2 bases and J by 7 bases, with 9 bases between the two germline ends. The CDR3 has 12 residues. The CDR3 sequence: CASSLSAGEQYF. The CDR3 DNA follows: TGTGCCAGCAGCTTATCGGCGGGAGAGCAGTACTTC.

The J gene is TRBJ2-5, the V gene TRBV30; 12 bases agree with TRBD2. The CDR3 is 14 residues long. V shed 0 bases, J shed 4 bases, and the junction held 0 bases outside the gene matches. Germline-derived CDR1 and CDR2 are GTSNPN and SVGIG (reference sequence). This CDR3 is CAWSVLAGGETQYF. CDR3 nucleotides: TGTGCCTGGAGTGTACTAGCGGGAGGAGAGACCCAGTACTTC.

The V and J genes are TRBV14 and TRBJ1-6, with unresolved D. With 4 bases removed from V and 8 bases from J, the gap between germline ends came to 9 bases. CDR1 is SGHDN and CDR2 is FVKESK in the germline V gene. The CDR3 is 13 residues long. The CDR3 loop is CASSLSVDSPLHF. The CDR3 DNA sequence: TGTGCCAGCAGCCTATCCGTCGATTCACCCCTCCACTTT.

V and J are TRBV5-8 and TRBJ1-5; D is perhaps TRBD1 (5 bases). This CDR3 is built from 15 residues. With 3 bases removed from V and 6 bases from J, the gap between germline ends came to 16 bases. Per germline, CDR1 SGHTS and CDR2 YDEGEE. The CDR3 DNA sequence: TGTGCCAGCAGCTCCCAGGTGGGGCCAGGTCAGCCCCAGCATTTT. Amino acids: CASSSQVGPGQPQHF.

The CDR3 DNA sequence: TGTGCCAGTAGTCCGGGACAGGGTATAAACCGTTATCAGCCCCAGCATTTT. Translation gives CASSPGQGINRYQPQHF. This rearrangement joins TRBV19 to TRBJ1-5; 9 bases are shared with TRBD1. V trimming: 5 bases; J trimming: 5 bases; junction bases outside the gene matches: 13. Germline V lookup: CDR1 LNHDA, CDR2 SQIVND (reference sequence). The CDR3 spans 17 residues.

This clone was picked up one time. V usage is TRBV4-3 and J usage is TRBJ2-5; TRBD2 might be the D (6 bases). CDR3 size: 16 residues. Germline CDR1 reads LGHNA; CDR2 reads YSLEER. Trimming left V 1 base short and J 4 bases short, with 16 bases between. The CDR3 protein is CASSQGAVQGGETQYF. In DNA form, the CDR3 reads TGCGCCAGCAGCCAAGGGGCGGTTCAGGGAGGAGAGACCCAGTACTTC.

The chain links TRBV16 to TRBJ1-2, with 7 nucleotides matching TRBD1. The CDR3 is 15 residues long. Germline V CDR1 and CDR2: KGHSY, FQNENV. With 4 bases clipped from V and 3 bases from J, the junction kept 8 bases outside the gene matches. Here the CDR3 reads CASSRRLQGDYGYTF. Here the CDR3 DNA reads TGTGCCAGCAGCCGAAGGCTGCAGGGGGACTATGGCTACACCTTC.

The chain combines TRBV28 with TRBJ2-7, with D perhaps matching TRBD2 (6 bases). The CDR3 extends over 14 amino acids. Germline CDR1 and CDR2: MDHEN and SYDVKM. Trimming removed 9 bases from V and 0 bases from J, with 15 bases in between. The CDR3 is CASKSSGHSYEQYF. Here the CDR3 DNA reads TGTGCCAGTAAAAGTAGCGGCCACTCCTACGAGCAGTACTTC.

The chain couples TRBV30 to TRBJ1-2; the match to TRBD1 covers 7 bases. V gave up 8 bases and J gave up 9 bases; unmatched junction bases: 15. Germline V CDR1 and CDR2: GTSNPN, SVGIG (reference sequence). CDR3 length: 13 amino acids. Here the CDR3 reads CALDGRGATSYTF. In DNA form, the CDR3 reads TGTGCCCTGGACGGCAGGGGGGCTACGAGCTACACCTTC. Full variable domain (outside the CDR3, taken from reference TRBV30 and TRBJ1-2): SQTIHQWPATLVQPVGSPLSLECTVEGTSNPNLYWYRQAAGRGLQLLFYSVGIGQISSEVPQNLSASRPQDRQFILSSKKLLLSDSGFYLCALDGRGATSYTFGSGTRLTVV.

This clone was counted only a few times. This sequence joins TRBV5-5 and TRBJ2-1; possible D gene TRBD1, 6 bases. This CDR3 spans 16 amino acids. Germline V lookup: CDR1 SGHKS, CDR2 YYEKEE (reference sequence). The V gene lost 1 base and the J gene lost 7 bases, with 18 bases spanning the gap. The CDR3 here is CASSLSQGWGQNEQFF. As DNA, the CDR3 is TGTGCCAGCAGCTTGTCTCAGGGCTGGGGACAAAATGAGCAGTTCTTC.

The chain employs TRBV5-1 and TRBJ1-1; D is ambiguous. CDR1 SGHRS and CDR2 YFSETQ come from the germline V gene. CDR3 length equals 14 residues. V lost 0 bases, J lost 1 base, and 7 bases lay in between. CDR3 sequence: CASSLVTENTEAFF. Written as DNA, the CDR3 is TGCGCCAGCAGCTTGGTTACGGAGAACACTGAAGCTTTCTTT. Using reference TRBV5-1 and TRBJ1-1 for the parts outside the CDR3, the full variable domain is KAGVTQTPRYLIKTRGQQVTLSCSPISGHRSVSWYQQTPGQGLQFLFEYFSETQRNKGNFPGRFSGRQFSNSRSEMNVSTLELGDSALYLCASSLVTENTEAFFGQGTRLTVV.

This rearrangement joins TRBV29-1 to TRBJ2-1; D tentatively reads TRBD1 or TRBD2 (5 bases each). The V gene lost 7 bases and the J gene lost 4 bases, with 17 bases spanning the gap. The CDR3 extends over 14 amino acids. Germline CDR1 and CDR2: SQVTM and ANQGSEA. The CDR3 reads CSATAGTRYNEQFF. CDR3 in DNA: TGCAGCGCCACTGCCGGGACCCGGTACAATGAGCAGTTCTTC.

The rearrangement links TRBV2 to TRBJ1-5; no firm D call. This CDR3 comprises 13 residues. Germline CDR1 SNHLY, CDR2 FYNNEI. The germline V and J ends were trimmed by 10 bases and 3 bases, with 13 bases remaining between them. The CDR3 sequence is CATSKENNQPQHF. The CDR3 coding sequence is TGTGCCACCTCAAAAGAGAACAATCAGCCCCAGCATTTT.

The chain has TRBV7-3 and TRBJ1-5; D is unresolved. The CDR3 is 13 amino acids. Between the trimmed V and J ends, which lost 4 bases and 12 bases, there was a span of 16 bases. Germline V gene lookup returns CDR1 SGHTA and CDR2 FQGTGA. Written as DNA, the CDR3 is TGTGCCAGCAGCTCCACTGTGGGTGGTTTCCAGCATTTT. Translated: CASSSTVGGFQHF.

The genes are TRBV28 and TRBJ1-2; weak D call: TRBD1 (6 bases). CDR3 length: 13 amino acids. Per germline, CDR1 MDHEN and CDR2 SYDVKM. V was pared by 6 bases and J by 7 bases, with 15 bases between. In DNA form, the CDR3 reads TGTGCCAGCAGCCGCCCAGGGGCCATTGGCTACACCTTC. This sequence encodes CASSRPGAIGYTF.